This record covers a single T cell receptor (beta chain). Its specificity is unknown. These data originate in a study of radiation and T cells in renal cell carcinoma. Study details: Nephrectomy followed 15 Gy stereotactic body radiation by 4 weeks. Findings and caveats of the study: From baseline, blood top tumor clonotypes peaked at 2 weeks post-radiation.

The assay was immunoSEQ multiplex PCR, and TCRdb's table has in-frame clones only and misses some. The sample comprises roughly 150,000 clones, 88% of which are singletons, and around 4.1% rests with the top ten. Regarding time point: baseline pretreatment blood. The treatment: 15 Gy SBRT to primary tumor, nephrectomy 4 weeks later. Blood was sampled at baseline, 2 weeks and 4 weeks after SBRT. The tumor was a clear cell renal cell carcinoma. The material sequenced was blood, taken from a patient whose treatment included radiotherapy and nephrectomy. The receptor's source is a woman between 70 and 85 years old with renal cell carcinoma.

CDR3 sequence (DNA): TGTGCCAGCAGTTACTCTACGGGACAGGGGCATTCACCCCTCCACTTT. Translation: CASSYSTGQGHSPLHF. The V call is TRBV6-6, the J call TRBJ1-6, with 10 nucleotides matching TRBD1. Germline lookup yields CDR1 MNHNY and CDR2 SVGAGI (reference sequence). The CDR3 has 16 amino acids. With 0 bases clipped from V and 8 bases from J, the junction kept 4 bases outside the gene matches.